Listed below are T cell receptor beta chains from one sample, sequenced in a study of blood T cell repertoires in COVID-19. Repertoires were generated with immunoSEQ multiplex PCR, while TCRdb's copy carries only in-frame clones and drops some. The repertoire holds tens of thousands of clones, with around 84% as singletons. The sample taken for sequencing was peripheral blood. The source is a middle-aged man with acute or convalescent COVID-19. The CDR3 runs from the conserved cysteine through the conserved F or W. The D gene is left open where the match is weak. A row's size may be missing; if present it is once, few, many or a size class.

j_gene	v_gene	abundance	d_gene	CDR3nt	CDR3aa
TRBJ2-7	TRBV9	-	-	TGTGCCAGCAGCGTAGTACCCGGGTACGAGCAGTACTTC	CASSVVPGYEQYF
TRBJ2-1	TRBV12-3/TRBV12-4	-	-	TGTGCCAGCAGGCAGGGGCGGCCTAATGAGCAGTTCTTC	CASRQGRPNEQFF
TRBJ1-3	TRBV7-9	-	TRBD1	TGTGCCAGCAGCAATACCGGACAGGGAGGAAACACCATATATTTT	CASSNTGQGGNTIYF
TRBJ1-2	TRBV27	few	TRBD1	TGTGCCAGCAGTCCGCGTCCGACAGGGGGAAACTATGGCTACACCTTC	CASSPRPTGGNYGYTF
TRBJ2-5	TRBV4-2	-	TRBD2	TGTGCCAGCAGCCAGGCTAGCGGGGGGAGGGAGACCCAGTACTTC	CASSQASGGRETQYF
TRBJ2-3	TRBV5-4	-	TRBD2	TGTGCCAGCAGCTTGGTGGGGACTAGCGGAGCAGATACGCAGTATTTT	CASSLVGTSGADTQYF
TRBJ1-2	TRBV10-3	-	TRBD1	TGTCACCCGGGGGGACAGGGGATCTATGGCTACACCTTC	CHPGGQGIYGYTF
TRBJ2-7	TRBV27	-	-	TGTGCCAGCAGTCAACAGGGTTTCGAGCAGTACTTC	CASSQQGFEQYF
TRBJ2-1	TRBV2	-	-	TGTGCCAGCAGTGAGGACAGAATAACCTACAATGAGCAGTTCTTC	CASSEDRITYNEQFF
TRBJ1-5	TRBV5-1	-	TRBD1	TGCGCCAGCAGCTTGAGTACAGGGGATCAGCCCCAGCATTTT	CASSLSTGDQPQHF
TRBJ2-7	TRBV27	-	-	TGTGCCAGCAGTTTCAGGGGTACGGGCGAGCAGTACTTC	CASSFRGTGEQYF
TRBJ1-5	TRBV21-1	-	-	TGTGCCAGCAGCAATGGCCGGAGGGATCGGGTTCAGCCCCAGCATTTT	CASSNGRRDRVQPQHF
TRBJ2-5	TRBV28	-	TRBD1	TGTGCCACCAGGGGACAGGGGGGCCAAGAGACCCAGTACTTC	CATRGQGGQETQYF
TRBJ1-2	TRBV30	-	-	TGTGCCTGGAGGAAGGAGGCAAACTATGGCTACACCTTC	CAWRKEANYGYTF
TRBJ2-5	TRBV4-2	-	-	TGTGCCAGCAGCCTCTGGAGCAATGGGGAGACCCAGTACTTC	CASSLWSNGETQYF
TRBJ1-5	TRBV4-1	-	-	TGCGCCAGCAGCCATGCTCAGGGGAATCAACCCCAGCATTTT	CASSHAQGNQPQHF
TRBJ1-3	TRBV5-1	-	-	TGCGCCAGCAGCTACAGGGATGGTGGAAACACCATATATTTT	CASSYRDGGNTIYF
TRBJ1-5	TRBV6-6	-	-	TGTGCCAGCATTCACAGAAATAGCAATCAGCCCCAGCATTTT	CASIHRNSNQPQHF
TRBJ1-6	TRBV28	-	-	TGTGCCAGCAGCAGGGACTATTCACCCCTCCACTTT	CASSRDYSPLHF
TRBJ2-7	TRBV4-1	-	TRBD1	TGCGCCAGCAGCCAAGGCCCGAATGTGATCAGGGGGAGCTCCTACGAGCAGTACTTC	CASSQGPNVIRGSSYEQYF
TRBJ1-6	TRBV19	once	TRBD1	TGTGCCACCGGGACAGCGAATTCACCCCTCCACTTT	CATGTANSPLHF
TRBJ1-6	TRBV30	-	TRBD1	TGTGCCTGGAGTGTCGGGACAGGGACGGGTTCACCCCTCCACTTT	CAWSVGTGTGSPLHF
TRBJ2-7	TRBV4-2	-	TRBD2	TGTGCCAGCAGCCGGGAATGGACTAGCGGGGGTCCGCAGTACTTC	CASSREWTSGGPQYF
TRBJ2-7	TRBV19	once	TRBD1	TGTGCCAGTAGTTCCGGGACAGGGTCCTACGAGCAGTACTTC	CASSSGTGSYEQYF
TRBJ2-1	TRBV11-3	-	TRBD2	TGTGCCAGCAGCTTGGGGGAAGGACTAGCGGGAGGAGTGCAGTTCTTC	CASSLGEGLAGGVQFF
TRBJ2-2	TRBV29-1	-	TRBD2	TGCAGCACACTTAGCGGGGGGTCATACACCGGGGAGCTGTTTTTT	CSTLSGGSYTGELFF
TRBJ2-2	TRBV11-2	-	TRBD1	TGTGCCAGCAGCTCGCGGACAGGGGGCAACGGGGAGCTGTTTTTT	CASSSRTGGNGELFF
TRBJ2-3	TRBV24-1	once	TRBD2	TGTGCCACCAGTGGTCCCCTCCGCGGGAGGGGGTCAGATACGCAGTATTTT	CATSGPLRGRGSDTQYF
TRBJ2-5	TRBV7-2	-	-	TGTGCCAGCAGCTCCCCCCGGGTAGCCCAAGAGACCCAGTACTTC	CASSSPRVAQETQYF
TRBJ1-1	TRBV10-3	-	TRBD1	TGTGCCATCAGTCCTGGGGGGCAGGGGGTGTTTGGTTTCTTT	CAISPGGQGVFGFF
TRBJ2-7	TRBV19	-	TRBD1	TGTGCCAGTAGTATTCTTAGAGGGACAGGGACTTACGAGCAGTACTTC	CASSILRGTGTYEQYF
TRBJ2-7	TRBV29-1	once	TRBD2	TGCAGCGTTGAATGGGGGGGTCCCTACGAGCAGTACTTC	CSVEWGGPYEQYF
TRBJ2-7	TRBV7-8	-	-	TGTGCCAGCAGCGCCGGACTGGACTACGAGCAGTACTTC	CASSAGLDYEQYF
TRBJ2-4	TRBV4-2	-	TRBD2	TGTGCCAGCAAAAAGCCGGGACTAGGAAACATTCAGTACTTC	CASKKPGLGNIQYF
TRBJ1-6	TRBV3-1/TRBV3-2	-	-	TGTGCCAGCAGCGAACCGGGAGTAGGTAATTCACCCCTCCACTTT	CASSEPGVGNSPLHF
TRBJ2-5	TRBV30	-	TRBD1	TGTGCCTGGAGCGGGACAGGGACCCTTGAGACCCAGTACTTC	CAWSGTGTLETQYF
TRBJ2-3	TRBV24-1	-	-	TGTGCCACCAGTGATACCGGCGGAATGACAGATACGCAGTATTTT	CATSDTGGMTDTQYF
TRBJ1-1	TRBV5-6	-	-	TGTGCCAGCAGCTTGGCCGAGGGAGGAAGGTCTTTCTTT	CASSLAEGGRSFF
TRBJ1-4	TRBV4-1	few	-	TGCGCCAGCAGCCAACTCGGACACAATGAAAAACTGTTTTTT	CASSQLGHNEKLFF
TRBJ2-1	TRBV25-1	-	TRBD2	TGTGCCAGCAGAGAGGGCCTAGCGGGAGCGGACAATGAGCAGTTCTTC	CASREGLAGADNEQFF
TRBJ2-5	TRBV9	-	TRBD2	TGTGCCAGCAGCGTAGCTGGGGCGGGGGGGCCCAAGACCCAGTACTTC	CASSVAGAGGPKTQYF
TRBJ1-5	TRBV7-2	once	-	TGTGCCAGCAGCTTAGAAATCTTCCCCCTTAATCAGCCCCAGCATTTT	CASSLEIFPLNQPQHF
TRBJ1-4	TRBV7-9	-	TRBD1	TGTGCCAGCAGCTTACAGCGGACAGGGGGTAATGAAAAACTGTTTTTT	CASSLQRTGGNEKLFF
TRBJ2-1	TRBV10-3	-	-	TGTGCCATCAGTGACCTGAGCTCCTACAATGAGCAGTTCTTC	CAISDLSSYNEQFF
TRBJ1-6	TRBV7-6	-	TRBD1	TGTGCCAGCAGCTTAACTCTGAGGGGACAGAATTCACCCCTCCACTTT	CASSLTLRGQNSPLHF
TRBJ1-1	TRBV12-3/TRBV12-4	few	-	TGTGCCAGCAGTCCGGGGAACACTGAAGCTTTCTTT	CASSPGNTEAFF
TRBJ2-3	TRBV10-3	-	TRBD2	TGTGCCATCACTTCAGGGTTGGCGGGAGTCACAGATACGCAGTATTTT	CAITSGLAGVTDTQYF
TRBJ1-2	TRBV2	-	TRBD1	TGTGCCAGCACCCGACAGGGGTATGGCTACACCTTC	CASTRQGYGYTF
TRBJ1-5	TRBV9	-	-	TGTGCCAGCAGCGTAGATGTGACATCTAATCAGCCCCAGCATTTT	CASSVDVTSNQPQHF